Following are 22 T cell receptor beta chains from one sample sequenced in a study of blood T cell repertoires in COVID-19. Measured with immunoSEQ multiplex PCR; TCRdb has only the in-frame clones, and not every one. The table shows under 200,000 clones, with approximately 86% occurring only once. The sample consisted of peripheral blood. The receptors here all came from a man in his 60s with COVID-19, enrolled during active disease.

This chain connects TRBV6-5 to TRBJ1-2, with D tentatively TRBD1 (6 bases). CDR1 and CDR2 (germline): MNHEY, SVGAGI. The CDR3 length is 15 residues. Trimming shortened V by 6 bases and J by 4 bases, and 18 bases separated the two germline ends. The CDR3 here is CASSGRGGAPYGYTF. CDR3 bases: TGTGCCAGCAGCGGGCGCGGGGGCGCGCCCTATGGCTACACCTTC.

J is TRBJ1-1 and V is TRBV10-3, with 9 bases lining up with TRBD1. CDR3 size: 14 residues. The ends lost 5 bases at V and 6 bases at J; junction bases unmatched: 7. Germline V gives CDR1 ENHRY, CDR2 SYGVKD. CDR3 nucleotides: TGTGCCATCAGTATATCACAGGGGGCCCCTGAAGCTTTCTTT. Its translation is CAISISQGAPEAFF.

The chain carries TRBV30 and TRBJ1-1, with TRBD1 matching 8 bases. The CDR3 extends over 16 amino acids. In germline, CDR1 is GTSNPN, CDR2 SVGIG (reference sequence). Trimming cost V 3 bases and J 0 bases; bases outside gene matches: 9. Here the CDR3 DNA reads TGTGCCTGGAGCCCAGGGGGCGTTCTCTTGAACACTGAAGCTTTCTTT. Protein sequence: CAWSPGGVLLNTEAFF.

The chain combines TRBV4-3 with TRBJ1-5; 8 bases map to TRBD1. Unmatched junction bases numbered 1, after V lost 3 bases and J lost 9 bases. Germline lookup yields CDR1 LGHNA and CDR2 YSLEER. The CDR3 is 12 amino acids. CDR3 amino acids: CASSHDRGPQHF. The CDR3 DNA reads TGCGCCAGCAGCCATGACAGGGGGCCCCAGCATTTT.

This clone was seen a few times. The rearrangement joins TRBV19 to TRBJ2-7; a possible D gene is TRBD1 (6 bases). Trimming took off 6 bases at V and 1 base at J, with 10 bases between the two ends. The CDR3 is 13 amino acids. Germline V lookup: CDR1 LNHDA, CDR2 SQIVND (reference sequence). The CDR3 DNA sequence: TGTGCCAGTAGAATACAGGGTTCCTACGAGCAGTACTTC. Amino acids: CASRIQGSYEQYF.

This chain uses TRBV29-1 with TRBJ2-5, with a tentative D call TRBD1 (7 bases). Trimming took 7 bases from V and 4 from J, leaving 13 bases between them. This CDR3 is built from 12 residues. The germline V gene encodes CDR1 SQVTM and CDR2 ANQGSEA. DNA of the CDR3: TGCAGCGCGCGGGACAGTGGAGAGACCCAGTACTTC. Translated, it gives CSARDSGETQYF. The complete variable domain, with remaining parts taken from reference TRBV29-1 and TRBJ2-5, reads SAVISQKPSRDICQRGTSLTIQCQVDSQVTMMFWYRQQPGQSLTLIATANQGSEATYESGFVIDKFPISRPNLTFSTLTVSNMSPEDSSIYLCSARDSGETQYFGPGTRLLVL.

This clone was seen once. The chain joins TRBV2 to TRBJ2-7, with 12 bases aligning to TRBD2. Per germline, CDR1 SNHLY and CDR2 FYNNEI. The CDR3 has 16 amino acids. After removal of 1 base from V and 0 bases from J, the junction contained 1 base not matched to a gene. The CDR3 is CASSEGTSGNSYEQYF. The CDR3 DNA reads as TGTGCCAGCAGTGAAGGGACTAGCGGGAACTCCTACGAGCAGTACTTC.

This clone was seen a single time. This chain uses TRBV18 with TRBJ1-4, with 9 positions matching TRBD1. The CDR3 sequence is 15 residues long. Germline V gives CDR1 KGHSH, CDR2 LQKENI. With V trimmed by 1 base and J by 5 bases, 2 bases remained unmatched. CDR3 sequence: CASSPRTGENEKLFF. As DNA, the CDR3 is TGTGCCAGCTCACCACGGACAGGGGAGAATGAAAAACTGTTTTTT.

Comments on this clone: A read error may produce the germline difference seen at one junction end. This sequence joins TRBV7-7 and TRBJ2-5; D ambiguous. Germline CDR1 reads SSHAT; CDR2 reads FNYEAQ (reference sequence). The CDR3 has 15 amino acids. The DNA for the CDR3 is TGTGCTAGCAGCTTAAGTCCATCAGACCAAGAGACCCAGTACTTC. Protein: CASSLSPSDQETQYF.

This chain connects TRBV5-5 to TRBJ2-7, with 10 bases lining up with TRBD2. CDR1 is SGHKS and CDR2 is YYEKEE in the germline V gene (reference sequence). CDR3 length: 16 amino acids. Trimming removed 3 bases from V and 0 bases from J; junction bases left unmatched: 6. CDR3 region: CASSSGLAAISYEQYF. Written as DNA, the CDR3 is TGTGCCAGCAGCTCTGGACTAGCGGCAATCTCCTACGAGCAGTACTTC.

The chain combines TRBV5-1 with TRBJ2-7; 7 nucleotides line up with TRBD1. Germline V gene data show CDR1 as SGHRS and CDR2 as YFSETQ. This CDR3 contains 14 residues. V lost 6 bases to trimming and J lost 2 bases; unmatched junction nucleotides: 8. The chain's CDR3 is CASTVGQPPYEQYF. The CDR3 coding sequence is TGCGCCAGCACGGTGGGACAGCCTCCCTACGAGCAGTACTTC.

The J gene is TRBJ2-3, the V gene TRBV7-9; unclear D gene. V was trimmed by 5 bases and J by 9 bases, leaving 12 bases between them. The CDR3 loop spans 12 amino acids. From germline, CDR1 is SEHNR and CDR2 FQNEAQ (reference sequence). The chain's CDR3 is CASSALSETQYF. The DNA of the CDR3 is TGTGCCAGCAGCGCCCTTTCGGAGACGCAGTATTTT.

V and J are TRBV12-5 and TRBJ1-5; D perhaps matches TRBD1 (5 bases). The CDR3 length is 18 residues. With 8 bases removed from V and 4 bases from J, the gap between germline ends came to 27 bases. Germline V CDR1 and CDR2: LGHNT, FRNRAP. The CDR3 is CASFRSNGGAAVNQPQHF. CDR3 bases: TGTGCTAGTTTCCGATCGAACGGGGGTGCAGCGGTTAATCAGCCCCAGCATTTT.

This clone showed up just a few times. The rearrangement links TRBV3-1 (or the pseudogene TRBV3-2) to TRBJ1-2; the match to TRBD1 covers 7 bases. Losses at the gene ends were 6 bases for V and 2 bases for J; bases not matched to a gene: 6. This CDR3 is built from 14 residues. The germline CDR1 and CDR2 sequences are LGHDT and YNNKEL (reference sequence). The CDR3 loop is CASRSPGQNYGYTF. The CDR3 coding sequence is TGTGCCAGCAGATCACCGGGACAGAACTATGGCTACACCTTC.

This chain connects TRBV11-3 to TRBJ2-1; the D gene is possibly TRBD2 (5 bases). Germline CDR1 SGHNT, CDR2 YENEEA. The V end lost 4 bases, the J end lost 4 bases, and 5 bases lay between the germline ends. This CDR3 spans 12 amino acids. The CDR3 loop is CASSWTYNEQFF. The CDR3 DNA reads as TGTGCCAGCAGCTGGACTTACAATGAGCAGTTCTTC.

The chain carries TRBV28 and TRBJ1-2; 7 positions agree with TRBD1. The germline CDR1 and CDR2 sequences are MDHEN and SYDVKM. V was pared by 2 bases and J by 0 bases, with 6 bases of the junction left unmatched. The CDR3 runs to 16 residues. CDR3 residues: CASSLGVGGANYGYTF. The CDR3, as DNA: TGTGCCAGCAGTTTAGGGGTAGGGGGCGCTAACTATGGCTACACCTTC.

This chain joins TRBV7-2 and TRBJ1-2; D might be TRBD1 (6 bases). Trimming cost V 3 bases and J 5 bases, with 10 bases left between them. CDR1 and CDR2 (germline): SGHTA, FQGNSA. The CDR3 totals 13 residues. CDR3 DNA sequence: TGTGCCAGCAGCTTCCAGGGGCAATATGGCTACACCTTC. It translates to CASSFQGQYGYTF.

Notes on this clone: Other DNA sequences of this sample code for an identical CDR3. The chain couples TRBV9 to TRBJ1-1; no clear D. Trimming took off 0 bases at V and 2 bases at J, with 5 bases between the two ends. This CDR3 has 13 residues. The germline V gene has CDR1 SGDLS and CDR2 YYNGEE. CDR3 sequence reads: CASSVAPNTEAFF. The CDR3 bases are TGTGCCAGCAGCGTAGCCCCTAACACTGAAGCTTTCTTT. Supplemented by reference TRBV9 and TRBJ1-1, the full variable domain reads DSGVTQTPKHLITATGQRVTLRCSPRSGDLSVYWYQQSLDQGLQFLIQYYNGEERAKGNILERFSAQQFPDLHSELNLSSLELGDSALYFCASSVAPNTEAFFGQGTRLTVV.

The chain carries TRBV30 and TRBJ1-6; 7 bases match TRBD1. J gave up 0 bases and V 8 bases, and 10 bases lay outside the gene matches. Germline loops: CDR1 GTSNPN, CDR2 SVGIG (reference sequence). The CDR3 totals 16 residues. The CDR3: CAGSRDRSSYNSPLHF. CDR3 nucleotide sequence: TGTGCCGGATCCCGGGACAGAAGCTCCTATAATTCACCCCTCCACTTT.

CDR3 nucleotide sequence: TGCGCCAGCAGCCAAGGCCGTCAGGGCTCCTACGAGCAGTACTTC. This translates into CASSQGRQGSYEQYF. The genes are TRBV4-3 and TRBJ2-7; D may be TRBD1 (5 bases). The V end was cut by 1 base, the J end by 0 bases, with 10 bases between. CDR3 length equals 15 residues. CDR1 and CDR2 (germline): LGHNA, YSLEER.

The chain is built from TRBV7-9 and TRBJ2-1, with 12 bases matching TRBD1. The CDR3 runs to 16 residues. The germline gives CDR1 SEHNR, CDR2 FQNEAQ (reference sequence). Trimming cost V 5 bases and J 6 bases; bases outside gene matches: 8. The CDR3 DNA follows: TGTGCCAGCAGCCTAACGGGACAGGGGGCGGTCAATGAGCAGTTCTTC. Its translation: CASSLTGQGAVNEQFF.

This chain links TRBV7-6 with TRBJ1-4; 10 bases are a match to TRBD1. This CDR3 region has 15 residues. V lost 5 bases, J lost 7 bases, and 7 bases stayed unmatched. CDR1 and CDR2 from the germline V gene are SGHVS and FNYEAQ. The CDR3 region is CASSPRGQGSEKLFF. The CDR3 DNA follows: TGTGCCAGCAGCCCCCGGGGACAGGGGAGTGAAAAACTGTTTTTT.